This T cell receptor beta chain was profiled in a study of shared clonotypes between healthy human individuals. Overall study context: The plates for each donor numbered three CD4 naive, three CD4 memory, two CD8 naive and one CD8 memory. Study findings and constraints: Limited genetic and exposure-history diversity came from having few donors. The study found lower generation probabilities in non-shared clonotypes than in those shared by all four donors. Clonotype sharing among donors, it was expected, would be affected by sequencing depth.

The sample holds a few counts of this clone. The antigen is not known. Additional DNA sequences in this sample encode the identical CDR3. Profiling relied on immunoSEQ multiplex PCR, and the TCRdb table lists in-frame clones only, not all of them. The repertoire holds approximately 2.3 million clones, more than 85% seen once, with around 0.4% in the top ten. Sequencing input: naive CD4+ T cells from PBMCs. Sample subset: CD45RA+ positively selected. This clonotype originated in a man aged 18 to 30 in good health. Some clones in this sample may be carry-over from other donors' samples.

Written as DNA, the CDR3 is TGTGCCAGCTCACCACAGGGAAACACTGAAGCTTTCTTT. It encodes CASSPQGNTEAFF. This chain uses TRBV18 with TRBJ1-1; D call uncertain. In germline, CDR1 is KGHSH, CDR2 LQKENI. The V end lost 1 base, the J end lost 2 bases, and 5 bases lay between the germline ends. This CDR3 is built from 13 residues.